These 9 T cell receptor beta chains share one sample of origin, sequenced in a study of T cell responses to AZD1222 COVID-19 vaccine. The assay was immunoSEQ multiplex PCR, and TCRdb's table has in-frame clones only and misses some. The data contain 100,000 or so clones, 89% of them singletons. Sequencing used peripheral blood, obtained 28 days after the second AZD1222 dose. These receptors all stem from an adult who received the AZD1222 COVID-19 vaccine.

The rearrangement joins TRBV28 to TRBJ2-3, with 8 positions matching TRBD2. Germline CDR1 reads MDHEN; CDR2 reads SYDVKM. V lost 3 bases to trimming and J lost 3 bases; unmatched junction nucleotides: 5. The CDR3 runs 15 residues. The chain's CDR3 is CASSLVAGFTDTQYF. Here the CDR3 DNA reads TGTGCCAGCAGTTTGGTAGCGGGATTTACAGATACGCAGTATTTT.

The rearrangement links TRBV4-2 to TRBJ2-1; D is tentatively TRBD1 or TRBD2 (5 bases each). CDR1 is LGHNA, CDR2 YNFKEQ, per germline. V was trimmed by 4 bases and J by 5 bases, leaving 12 bases between them. CDR3 length: 14 amino acids. CDR3 protein: CASSLTVGDNEQFF. In DNA form, the CDR3 reads TGTGCCAGCAGCCTAACGGTGGGGGACAATGAGCAGTTCTTC.

The CDR3 loop is CASSYDRGPGNQPQHF. In DNA form, the CDR3 reads TGTGCCAGCAGCTACGACAGGGGCCCGGGCAATCAGCCCCAGCATTTT. V is TRBV5-4 and J is TRBJ1-5, with 8 bases that match TRBD1. In germline, CDR1 is SGHNT, CDR2 YYREEE (reference sequence). The CDR3 runs to 16 residues. V gave up 3 bases and J gave up 2 bases; unmatched junction bases: 7.

The V call is TRBV18, the J call TRBJ2-7; 12 bases agree with TRBD2. Trimming took 1 base from V and 2 from J; bases not matched to a gene: 6. The germline gives CDR1 KGHSH, CDR2 LQKENI. CDR3 length: 17 amino acids. The CDR3 bases are TGTGCCAGCTCACCACGATCGACTAGCGGGGGTACCTACGAGCAGTACTTC. Translated, it gives CASSPRSTSGGTYEQYF.

V and J are TRBV27 and TRBJ2-1, with D perhaps being TRBD1 or TRBD2 (5 bases each). The germline gives CDR1 MNHEY, CDR2 SMNVEV (reference sequence). V was pared by 5 bases and J by 6 bases, with 17 bases between. The CDR3 is 15 residues long. CDR3: CASSPLGVLSNEQFF. For the CDR3, the DNA is TGTGCCAGCAGTCCCTTGGGGGTGTTGTCCAATGAGCAGTTCTTC.

The chain links TRBV7-9 to TRBJ2-1, with unresolved D. The V gene lost 6 bases and the J gene lost 5 bases, with 14 bases spanning the gap. CDR1 is SEHNR and CDR2 is FQNEAQ in the germline V gene (reference sequence). This CDR3 contains 14 residues. In nucleotides, the CDR3 is TGTGCCAGCAGTTTACGAACAGAAGACAATGAGCAGTTCTTC. Protein: CASSLRTEDNEQFF.

The count of this clone is one. This chain joins TRBV3-1 (or the pseudogene TRBV3-2) and TRBJ1-1, with D possibly being TRBD1 (5 bases). The CDR3 loop spans 11 amino acids. Trimming shortened V by 10 bases and J by 10 bases, and 16 bases separated the two germline ends. CDR1 and CDR2 (germline): LGHDT, YNNKEL (reference sequence). The CDR3 loop reads CATAGGLGAFF. CDR3 DNA: TGTGCCACCGCGGGGGGGTTGGGAGCTTTCTTT.

V and J are TRBV14 and TRBJ2-1; a weak D match, TRBD1 (6 bases). V lost 3 bases, J lost 9 bases, and 15 bases lay in between. Per the germline V gene, CDR1 is SGHDN and CDR2 is FVKESK. This CDR3 comprises 14 residues. The CDR3 is CASSHQTGSGEQFF. The CDR3 coding sequence is TGTGCCAGCAGCCATCAGACAGGCTCGGGTGAGCAGTTCTTC.

This clone was recorded once. The chain joins TRBV7-3 to TRBJ2-1; no firm D call. CDR1 is SGHTA, CDR2 FQGTGA, per germline. V lost 4 bases, J lost 8 bases, and 9 bases lay in between. The CDR3 contains 12 residues. In DNA, the CDR3 is TGTGCCAGCAGCTCCAATTCGCATGAGCAGTTCTTC. It specifies CASSSNSHEQFF.